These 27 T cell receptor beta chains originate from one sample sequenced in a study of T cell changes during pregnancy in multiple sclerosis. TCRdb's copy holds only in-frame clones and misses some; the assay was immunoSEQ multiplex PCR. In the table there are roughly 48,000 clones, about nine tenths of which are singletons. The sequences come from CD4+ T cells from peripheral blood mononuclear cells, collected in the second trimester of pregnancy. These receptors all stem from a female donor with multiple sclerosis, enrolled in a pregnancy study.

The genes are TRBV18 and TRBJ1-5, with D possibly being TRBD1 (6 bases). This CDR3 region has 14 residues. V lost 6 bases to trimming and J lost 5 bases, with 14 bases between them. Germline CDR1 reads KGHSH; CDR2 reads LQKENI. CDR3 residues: CASSQQGWDQPQHF. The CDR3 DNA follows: TGTGCCAGCTCGCAACAGGGATGGGATCAGCCCCAGCATTTT.

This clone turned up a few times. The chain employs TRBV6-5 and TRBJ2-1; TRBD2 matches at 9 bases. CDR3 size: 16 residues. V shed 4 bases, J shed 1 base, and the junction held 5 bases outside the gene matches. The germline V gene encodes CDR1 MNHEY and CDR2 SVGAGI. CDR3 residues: CASSSPTSGSYNEQFF. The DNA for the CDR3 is TGTGCCAGCAGTTCCCCGACTAGCGGATCCTACAATGAGCAGTTCTTC.

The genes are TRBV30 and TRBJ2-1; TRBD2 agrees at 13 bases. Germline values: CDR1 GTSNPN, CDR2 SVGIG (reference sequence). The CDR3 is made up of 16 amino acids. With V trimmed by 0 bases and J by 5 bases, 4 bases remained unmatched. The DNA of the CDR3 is TGTGCCTGGAGTGTAGGGACTAGCGGGACCGACAATGAGCAGTTCTTC. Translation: CAWSVGTSGTDNEQFF.

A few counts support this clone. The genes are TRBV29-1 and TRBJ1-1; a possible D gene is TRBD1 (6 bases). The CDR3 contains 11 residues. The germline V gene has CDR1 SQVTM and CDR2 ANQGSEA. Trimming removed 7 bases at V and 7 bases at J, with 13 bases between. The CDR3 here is CSARTAVEAFF. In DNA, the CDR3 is TGCAGCGCGAGGACAGCTGTTGAAGCTTTCTTT.

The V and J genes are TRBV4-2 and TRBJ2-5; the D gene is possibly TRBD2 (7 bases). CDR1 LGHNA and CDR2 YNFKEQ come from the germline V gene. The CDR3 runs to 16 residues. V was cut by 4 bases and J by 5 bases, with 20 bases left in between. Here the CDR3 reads CASSPLGGGPGETQYF. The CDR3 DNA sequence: TGTGCCAGCAGCCCCCTAGGGGGAGGGCCGGGCGAGACCCAGTACTTC.

CDR3 protein: CASLSSGGEETQYF. CDR3 nucleotide sequence: TGTGCCAGTCTAAGTTCAGGGGGTGAAGAGACCCAGTACTTC. This rearrangement joins TRBV19 to TRBJ2-5, with TRBD1 matching 7 bases. The V gene's germline CDR1 is LNHDA and CDR2 SQIVND (reference sequence). Unmatched junction bases numbered 9, after V lost 8 bases and J lost 3 bases. The CDR3 sequence is 14 residues long.

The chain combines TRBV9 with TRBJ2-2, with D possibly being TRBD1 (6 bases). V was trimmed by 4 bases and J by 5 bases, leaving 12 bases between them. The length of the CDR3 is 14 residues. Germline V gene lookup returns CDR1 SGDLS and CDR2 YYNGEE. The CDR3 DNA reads TGTGCCAGCAGCCCTCGCACAGGGACCGGGGAGCTGTTTTTT. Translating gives CASSPRTGTGELFF.

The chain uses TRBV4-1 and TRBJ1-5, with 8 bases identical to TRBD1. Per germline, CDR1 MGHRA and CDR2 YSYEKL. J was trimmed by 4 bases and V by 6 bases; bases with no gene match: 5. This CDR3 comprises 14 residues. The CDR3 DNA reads TGCGCCAGCAGTCCGACAGGGGTTAATCAGCCCCAGCATTTT. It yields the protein CASSPTGVNQPQHF.

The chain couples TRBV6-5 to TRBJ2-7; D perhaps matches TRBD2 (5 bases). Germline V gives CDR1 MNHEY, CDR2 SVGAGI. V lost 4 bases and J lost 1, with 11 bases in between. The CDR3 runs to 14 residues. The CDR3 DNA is TGTGCCAGCAGTTTTGGGCCGGGGTCCTACGAGCAGTACTTC. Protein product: CASSFGPGSYEQYF.

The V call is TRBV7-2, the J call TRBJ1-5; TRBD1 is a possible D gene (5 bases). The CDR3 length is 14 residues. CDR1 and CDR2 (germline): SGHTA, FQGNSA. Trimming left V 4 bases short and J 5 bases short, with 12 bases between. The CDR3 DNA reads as TGTGCCAGCAGCTATACAGGCCCCGATCAGCCCCAGCATTTT. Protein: CASSYTGPDQPQHF.

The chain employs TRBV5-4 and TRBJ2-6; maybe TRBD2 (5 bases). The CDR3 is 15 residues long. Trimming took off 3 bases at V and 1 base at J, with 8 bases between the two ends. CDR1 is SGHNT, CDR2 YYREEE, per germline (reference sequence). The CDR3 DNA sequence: TGTGCCAGCAGCTCGACGGGGTCTGGGGCCAACGTCCTGACTTTC. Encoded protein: CASSSTGSGANVLTF. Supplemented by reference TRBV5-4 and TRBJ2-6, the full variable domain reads ETGVTQSPTHLIKTRGQQVTLRCSSQSGHNTVSWYQQALGQGPQFIFQYYREEENGRGNFPPRFSGLQFPNYSSELNVNALELDDSALYLCASSSTGSGANVLTFGAGSRLTVL.

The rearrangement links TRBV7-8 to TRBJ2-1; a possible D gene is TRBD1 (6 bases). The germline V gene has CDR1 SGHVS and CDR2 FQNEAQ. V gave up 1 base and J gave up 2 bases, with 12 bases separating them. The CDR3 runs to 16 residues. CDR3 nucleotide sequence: TGTGCCAGCAGCTTAGTGGACAGTCTGGCCTACAATGAGCAGTTCTTC. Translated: CASSLVDSLAYNEQFF.

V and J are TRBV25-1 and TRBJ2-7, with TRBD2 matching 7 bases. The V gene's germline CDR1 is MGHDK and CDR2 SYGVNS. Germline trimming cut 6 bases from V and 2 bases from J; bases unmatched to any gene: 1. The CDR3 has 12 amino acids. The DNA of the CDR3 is TGTGCCAGCAGGGGGAGGGCCTACGAGCAGTACTTC. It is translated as CASRGRAYEQYF.

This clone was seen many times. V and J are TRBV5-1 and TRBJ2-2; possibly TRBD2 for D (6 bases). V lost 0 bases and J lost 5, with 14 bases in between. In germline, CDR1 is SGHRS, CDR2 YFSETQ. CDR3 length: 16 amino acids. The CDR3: CASSLEPGVRTGELFF. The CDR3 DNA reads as TGCGCCAGCAGCTTGGAGCCGGGAGTAAGGACCGGGGAGCTGTTTTTT.

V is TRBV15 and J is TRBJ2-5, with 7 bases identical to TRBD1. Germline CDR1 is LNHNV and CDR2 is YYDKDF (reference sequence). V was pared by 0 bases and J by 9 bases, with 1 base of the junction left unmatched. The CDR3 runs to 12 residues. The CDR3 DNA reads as TGTGCCACCAGCAGAGATACAGGGGCCCAGTACTTC. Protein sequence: CATSRDTGAQYF.

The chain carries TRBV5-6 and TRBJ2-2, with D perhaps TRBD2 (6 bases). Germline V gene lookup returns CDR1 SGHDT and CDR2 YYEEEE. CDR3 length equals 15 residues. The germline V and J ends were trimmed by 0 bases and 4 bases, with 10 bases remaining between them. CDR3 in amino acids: CASSLDGGITGELFF. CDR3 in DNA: TGTGCCAGCAGCTTGGACGGCGGGATCACCGGGGAGCTGTTTTTT.

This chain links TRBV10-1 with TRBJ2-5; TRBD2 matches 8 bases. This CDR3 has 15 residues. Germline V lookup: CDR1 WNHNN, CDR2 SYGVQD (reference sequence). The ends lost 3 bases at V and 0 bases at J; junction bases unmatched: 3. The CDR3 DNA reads TGCGCCAGCAGTGAAGGAGCGGGGGACCAAGAGACCCAGTACTTC. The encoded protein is CASSEGAGDQETQYF.

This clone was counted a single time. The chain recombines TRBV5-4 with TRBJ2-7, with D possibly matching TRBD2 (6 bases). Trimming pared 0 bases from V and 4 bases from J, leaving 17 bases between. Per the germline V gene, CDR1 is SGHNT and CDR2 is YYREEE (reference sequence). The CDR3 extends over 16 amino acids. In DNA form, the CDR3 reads TGTGCCAGCAGCTTGGCGTCGACGGGAGTGGGGTACGAGCAGTACTTC. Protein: CASSLASTGVGYEQYF.

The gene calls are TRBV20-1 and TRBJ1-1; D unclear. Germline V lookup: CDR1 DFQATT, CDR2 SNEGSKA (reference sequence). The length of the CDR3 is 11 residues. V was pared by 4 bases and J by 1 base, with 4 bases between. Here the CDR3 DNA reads TGCAGTGCTAACAGGAACACTGAAGCTTTCTTT. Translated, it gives CSANRNTEAFF.

The CDR3 protein is CASSLVGLEQYF. CDR3 bases: TGTGCCAGCAGCTTAGTTGGGCTCGAGCAGTACTTC. The chain combines TRBV11-2 with TRBJ2-7, with D unclear. Germline CDR1 reads SGHAT; CDR2 reads FQNNGV. The CDR3 spans 12 residues. V lost 1 base and J lost 6, with 7 bases in between.

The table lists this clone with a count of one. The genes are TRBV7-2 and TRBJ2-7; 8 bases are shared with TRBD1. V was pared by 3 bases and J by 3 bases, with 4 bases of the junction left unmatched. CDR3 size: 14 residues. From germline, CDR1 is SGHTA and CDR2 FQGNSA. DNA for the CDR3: TGTGCCAGCAGCTTCTCCGACAGGGGCTACGAGCAGTACTTC. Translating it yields CASSFSDRGYEQYF.

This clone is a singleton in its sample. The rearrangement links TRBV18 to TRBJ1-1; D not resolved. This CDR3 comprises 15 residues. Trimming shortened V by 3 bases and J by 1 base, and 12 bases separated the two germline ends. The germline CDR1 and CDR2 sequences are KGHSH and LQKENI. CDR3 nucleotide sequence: TGTGCCAGCTCACCCCCCGTCAGAGGGAACACTGAAGCTTTCTTT. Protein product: CASSPPVRGNTEAFF.

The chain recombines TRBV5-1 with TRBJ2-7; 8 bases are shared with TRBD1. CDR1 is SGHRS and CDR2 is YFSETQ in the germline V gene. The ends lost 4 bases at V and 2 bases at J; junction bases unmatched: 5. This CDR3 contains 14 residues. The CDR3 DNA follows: TGCGCCAGCAGCGCTGGACAGGGACCCTACGAGCAGTACTTC. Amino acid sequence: CASSAGQGPYEQYF.

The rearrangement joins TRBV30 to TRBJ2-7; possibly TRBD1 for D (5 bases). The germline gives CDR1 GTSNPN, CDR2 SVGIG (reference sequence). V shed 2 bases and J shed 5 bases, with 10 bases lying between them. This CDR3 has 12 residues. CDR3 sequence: CAWSLWGDEQYF. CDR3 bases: TGTGCCTGGAGTCTCTGGGGCGACGAGCAGTACTTC.

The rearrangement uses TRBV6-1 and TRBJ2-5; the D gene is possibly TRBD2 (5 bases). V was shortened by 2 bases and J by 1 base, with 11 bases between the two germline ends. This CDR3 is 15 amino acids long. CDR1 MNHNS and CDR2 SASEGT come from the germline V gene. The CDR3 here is CASSEIGEFQETQYF. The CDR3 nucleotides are TGTGCCAGCAGTGAAATCGGGGAGTTCCAAGAGACCCAGTACTTC.

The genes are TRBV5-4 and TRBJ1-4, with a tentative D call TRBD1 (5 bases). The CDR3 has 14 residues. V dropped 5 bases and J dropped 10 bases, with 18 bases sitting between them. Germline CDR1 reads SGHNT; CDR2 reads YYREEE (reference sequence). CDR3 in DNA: TGTGCCAGCAGTCGGGACTTGCAAATGGGAAAACTGTTTTTT. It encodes CASSRDLQMGKLFF.

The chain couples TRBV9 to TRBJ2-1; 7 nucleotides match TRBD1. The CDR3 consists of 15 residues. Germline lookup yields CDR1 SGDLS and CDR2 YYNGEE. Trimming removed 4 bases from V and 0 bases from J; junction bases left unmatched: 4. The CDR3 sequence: CASSPQGVSYNEQFF. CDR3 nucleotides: TGTGCCAGCAGCCCCCAGGGGGTCTCCTACAATGAGCAGTTCTTC.